Presented here are 20 T cell receptor beta chains from one specimen sequenced in a study of T cell repertoires in cytomegalovirus infection. TCRdb re-derived calls from the reads in MiXCR, one entry per CDR3 protein. Of roughly 230,000 distinct CDR3 sequences listed, approximately 22% are singletons. The sequenced sample consisted of CD8+ T cells from PBMCs. The receptors shown here come from a human donor in good health (CMV status not recorded). Some clones in this sample may be carry-over from other donors' samples.

The V and J genes are TRBV5-1 and TRBJ2-5, with TRBD2 matching 8 bases. The CDR3 runs to 16 residues. Trimming took 0 bases from V and 2 from J; bases not matched to a gene: 6. Germline lookup yields CDR1 SGHRS and CDR2 YFSETQ. The CDR3 nucleotides read TGCGCCAGCAGCTTGGGAATAGCGGGGCTACAAGAGACCCAGTACTTC. Its translation is CASSLGIAGLQETQYF.

The V call is TRBV28, the J call TRBJ1-5; 7 bases align to TRBD1. In germline, CDR1 is MDHEN, CDR2 SYDVKM. The CDR3 has 13 amino acids. V lost 7 bases to trimming and J lost 5 bases; unmatched junction nucleotides: 5. CDR3 sequence reads: CASNRQGDQPQHF. CDR3 sequence (DNA): TGTGCCAGCAATCGACAGGGAGATCAGCCCCAGCATTTT.

This clonotype has a single count. It may be a read error: a sequence one base away is much more abundant. V gene TRBV20-1 combines with J gene TRBJ2-1, with a tentative D call TRBD1 (6 bases). The CDR3 has 12 amino acids. Per germline, CDR1 DFQATT and CDR2 SNEGSKA (reference sequence). CDR3 loop: CSAGQNYNEQLF. CDR3 DNA sequence: TGCAGTGCTGGACAGAATTACAATGAGCAGCTCTTC.

Concerning this clonotype itself: Relative to the germline gene, one junction end is altered; a read error may explain this. The rearrangement joins TRBV2 to TRBJ2-3; TRBD2 agrees at 9 bases. Germline V lookup: CDR1 SNHLY, CDR2 FYNNEI. The length of the CDR3 is 13 residues. CDR3 nucleotide sequence: TGTGCCAGCCCTTTAGCGGGGGAAGATGCGCAGTATTTT. It specifies CASPLAGEDAQYF.

The chain uses TRBV25-1 and TRBJ2-3, with D unresolved. Per the germline V gene, CDR1 is MGHDK and CDR2 is SYGVNS. The length of the CDR3 is 14 residues. Trimming took off 3 bases at V and 5 bases at J, with 12 bases between the two ends. The CDR3 loop is CASSDIRTEDTQYF. For the CDR3, the DNA is TGTGCCAGCAGTGACATACGGACGGAAGATACGCAGTATTTT.

The J gene is TRBJ1-1, the V gene TRBV15; D is unclear. Trimming shortened V by 8 bases and J by 0 bases, and 19 bases separated the two germline ends. This CDR3 has 16 amino acids. The germline gives CDR1 LNHNV, CDR2 YYDKDF (reference sequence). CDR3 amino acids: CATLLIPKQMNTEAFF. The CDR3 DNA reads TGTGCCACCCTATTGATCCCAAAACAGATGAACACTGAAGCTTTCTTT.

V gene TRBV12-3 or TRBV12-4 combines with J gene TRBJ2-7; D perhaps matches TRBD2 (6 bases). The CDR3 runs 14 residues. The V end was cut by 2 bases, the J end by 4 bases, with 12 bases between. The CDR3 bases are TGTGCCAGCAGTTTAAGTTTTAGCGGTTACGAGCAGTACTTC. Amino acid sequence: CASSLSFSGYEQYF.

This clonotype has a count of ten or more. This chain links TRBV7-7 with TRBJ2-5; 10 bases match TRBD1. J gave up 2 bases and V 1 base, and 1 base lay outside the gene matches. CDR3 size: 15 residues. Germline V gene lookup returns CDR1 SSHAT and CDR2 FNYEAQ (reference sequence). CDR3 region: CASSLGTGGQETQYF. The CDR3 DNA follows: TGTGCCAGCAGCTTAGGGACAGGGGGTCAAGAGACCCAGTACTTC.

At least ten counts were recorded for this clonotype. V usage is TRBV28 and J usage is TRBJ2-5, with TRBD1 matching 8 bases. CDR3 length: 16 residues. Germline CDR1 MDHEN, CDR2 SYDVKM. The V segment lost 5 bases and the J segment 5 bases; nucleotides outside the gene matches: 13. As DNA, the CDR3 is TGTGCCAGCAGTCGAGGTCCGGACAGGGAGTCGGAGACCCAGTACTTC. It codes for CASSRGPDRESETQYF.

This chain uses TRBV29-1 with TRBJ2-7; 7 bases align to TRBD2. The germline V gene has CDR1 SQVTM and CDR2 ANQGSEA. J was trimmed by 1 base and V by 0 bases; bases with no gene match: 0. The CDR3 sequence is 13 residues long. CDR3 coding DNA: TGCAGCGTTGAAGAGGGGGGGTCCTACGAGCAGTACTTC. As protein: CSVEEGGSYEQYF.

V gene TRBV19 combines with J gene TRBJ2-1; D gene unclear. Germline V gives CDR1 LNHDA, CDR2 SQIVND (reference sequence). The CDR3 has 13 amino acids. Trimming shortened V by 3 bases and J by 7 bases, and 10 bases separated the two germline ends. The CDR3 region is CASSIESGNEQFF. As DNA, the CDR3 is TGTGCCAGTAGTATTGAAAGTGGGAATGAGCAGTTCTTC.

The CDR3 bases are TGCGCCAGCAGCCAAGACGCTAGCGGGGAGACATACACAGATACGCAGTATTTT. Translated, it gives CASSQDASGETYTDTQYF. The chain joins TRBV4-1 to TRBJ2-3; 9 nucleotides line up with TRBD2. Looked up from germline, CDR1 is MGHRA and CDR2 is YSYEKL. The CDR3 sequence is 18 residues long. V lost 0 bases and J lost 2; bases outside the gene matches: 9.

This rearrangement joins TRBV11-2 to TRBJ2-1; 10 bases fit TRBD1. Germline CDR1 is SGHAT and CDR2 is FQNNGV. The J segment lost 9 bases and the V segment lost 3 bases, leaving 5 bases of the junction unmatched. This CDR3 contains 14 residues. The CDR3 DNA is TGTGCCAGCAGCTTGGGACAGGGGCTCAGTGAGCAGTTCTTC. Protein product: CASSLGQGLSEQFF.

This clonotype was observed a few times. The chain carries TRBV20-1 and TRBJ2-1; 7 nucleotides line up with TRBD2. Trimming took 6 bases from V and 1 from J; bases not matched to a gene: 6. The CDR3 runs to 14 residues. Germline V gene lookup returns CDR1 DFQATT and CDR2 SNEGSKA (reference sequence). The CDR3 reads CSAESGDSYNEQFF. In DNA, the CDR3 is TGCAGTGCGGAAAGCGGGGATTCCTACAATGAGCAGTTCTTC.

The table lists this clonotype with a few counts. The J gene is TRBJ2-7, the V gene TRBV12-3 or TRBV12-4, with D maybe TRBD1 (5 bases). Deletions cut 6 bases from V and 6 bases from J, with 18 bases between. The CDR3 extends over 14 amino acids. The CDR3 DNA sequence: TGTGCCAGCAGCCCCCAGAGTGGGGCACTCGAGCAGTACTTC. It translates to CASSPQSGALEQYF.

V and J are TRBV12-3 or TRBV12-4 and TRBJ2-1; D gene uncertain. With 3 bases removed from V and 5 bases from J, the gap between germline ends came to 8 bases. The CDR3 is made up of 13 amino acids. The CDR3 loop is CASSFNSHNEQFF. DNA of the CDR3: TGTGCCAGCAGTTTCAACAGCCACAATGAGCAGTTCTTC.

This clonotype occurred a few times. The genes are TRBV6-5 and TRBJ2-1; D remains unclear. CDR3 size: 13 residues. Trimming shortened V by 6 bases and J by 2 bases, and 8 bases separated the two germline ends. CDR1 MNHEY and CDR2 SVGAGI come from the germline V gene. This chain's CDR3 is CASRTAAYNEQFF. The CDR3 nucleotides read TGTGCCAGCAGAACCGCTGCCTACAATGAGCAGTTCTTC.

The rearrangement joins TRBV5-1 to TRBJ1-1; 8 nucleotides agree with TRBD1. The CDR3 spans 15 residues. Unmatched junction bases numbered 8, after V lost 2 bases and J lost 5 bases. The germline V gene encodes CDR1 SGHRS and CDR2 YFSETQ. The CDR3 DNA reads as TGCGCCAGCAGCTTTGCCCAGGGGGCGGTGACTGAAGCTTTCTTT. It translates to CASSFAQGAVTEAFF.

The chain carries TRBV5-6 and TRBJ2-7; 7 bases agree with TRBD1. Germline values: CDR1 SGHDT, CDR2 YYEEEE. This CDR3 region has 14 residues. Unmatched junction bases numbered 3, after V lost 0 bases and J lost 3 bases. The CDR3, as DNA: TGTGCCAGCAGCTTGGCCGGGACAGTCTACGAGCAGTACTTC. Its protein product is CASSLAGTVYEQYF.

This chain connects TRBV12-3 or TRBV12-4 to TRBJ1-1; D remains unclear. Trimming left V 6 bases short and J 6 bases short, with 8 bases between. The CDR3 is 11 amino acids. The CDR3 DNA reads as TGTGCCAGCAGGATAGGGCCTGAAGCTTTCTTT. It translates to CASRIGPEAFF.